This T cell receptor beta chain was sequenced in a study of blood T cell repertoires in COVID-19. TCRdb keeps only in-frame clones here, not all; method: immunoSEQ multiplex PCR. The sample has roughly 260,000 clones; roughly 84% are singletons. Germline V gene lookup returns CDR1 LGHNA and CDR2 YNFKEQ. Trimming cost V 0 bases and J 6 bases, with 14 bases left between them. This CDR3 spans 15 amino acids. The sample taken for sequencing was peripheral blood. The receptor was isolated from a woman in her thirties or forties who had recovered from COVID-19. The genes are TRBV4-2 and TRBJ2-5; tentative D call: TRBD2 (6 bases). The CDR3 protein is CASSQDLSGRKTQYF. The DNA for the CDR3 is TGTGCCAGCAGCCAAGATCTGTCCGGGAGAAAGACCCAGTACTTC.